A single sample gave rise to the 24 T cell receptor beta chains below, sequenced in a study of cytomegalovirus exposure and HLA in healthy donors. The study ran its PCR with 60 Vbeta and 13 Jbeta primers. TCRdb's copy holds only in-frame clones and misses some; the assay was immunoSEQ multiplex PCR. The table shows under 200,000 clones, with approximately 86% occurring only once. Material for sequencing was PBMCs. The receptors derive from a woman in her thirties in good health and CMV-seronegative.

The chain is built from TRBV9 and TRBJ2-1; 8 nucleotides align to TRBD2. The junction had 3 bases not matched to a gene; V was cut back by 3 bases and J by 1 base. The germline V gene has CDR1 SGDLS and CDR2 YYNGEE. The CDR3 is made up of 15 amino acids. The CDR3 loop is CASSASSGSYNEQFF. The CDR3 nucleotides are TGTGCCAGCAGCGCATCTAGCGGGTCCTACAATGAGCAGTTCTTC.

The CDR3 sequence is CASSYWGVPGANVLTF. In DNA form, the CDR3 reads TGTGCCAGCAGTTATTGGGGGGTTCCTGGGGCCAACGTCCTGACTTTC. This sequence joins TRBV6-5 and TRBJ2-6; D is perhaps TRBD2 (6 bases). This CDR3 has 16 amino acids. Germline values: CDR1 MNHEY, CDR2 SVGAGI. Trimming left V 3 bases short and J 2 bases short, with 11 bases between.

V usage is TRBV2 and J usage is TRBJ1-2; unclear D gene. Trimming shortened V by 2 bases and J by 1 base, and 8 bases separated the two germline ends. In germline, CDR1 is SNHLY, CDR2 FYNNEI. CDR3 length equals 14 residues. The CDR3 protein is CASSETDFNYGYTF. In DNA form, the CDR3 reads TGTGCCAGCAGTGAAACAGATTTTAACTATGGCTACACCTTC.

V gene TRBV6-5 combines with J gene TRBJ2-5; a possible D gene is TRBD1 (6 bases). The CDR3 runs 14 residues. Germline CDR1 reads MNHEY; CDR2 reads SVGAGI. Trimming removed 6 bases at V and 5 bases at J, with 16 bases between. The CDR3 region has the DNA TGTGCCAGCAGCCAGAAACTAGACAGGGAGACCCAGTACTTC. Encoded protein: CASSQKLDRETQYF.

As concerns this clone: The junction departs from germline at one end; a sequencing error may be responsible. The genes are TRBV10-2 and TRBJ2-2; TRBD2 matches at 11 bases. This CDR3 is 14 amino acids long. Germline loops: CDR1 WSHSY, CDR2 SAAADI. This chain's CDR3 is CASSEETSGMGSVF. The CDR3 DNA is TGCGCCAGCAGTGAGGAGACTAGCGGGATGGGGTCGGTTTTT.

The chain recombines TRBV5-1 with TRBJ2-7; D might be TRBD1 (7 bases). The CDR3 spans 14 residues. The V end lost 3 bases, the J end lost 6 bases, and 16 bases lay between the germline ends. Germline CDR1 SGHRS, CDR2 YFSETQ. The CDR3 loop is CASSSGQEGLEQYF. CDR3 nucleotide sequence: TGCGCCAGCAGCTCCGGACAGGAGGGCCTCGAGCAGTACTTC.

As DNA, the CDR3 is TGCGCCAGCAGCATTACCGGGACTAGCGGGAACTACGAGCAGTACTTC. Residues: CASSITGTSGNYEQYF. The chain is built from TRBV5-1 and TRBJ2-7; TRBD2 aligns across 13 bases. The CDR3 totals 16 residues. Germline V gene data show CDR1 as SGHRS and CDR2 as YFSETQ. Trimming took 4 bases from V and 3 from J; bases not matched to a gene: 7.

This rearrangement joins TRBV2 to TRBJ2-7; 8 nucleotides align to TRBD1. Unmatched junction bases numbered 10, after V lost 4 bases and J lost 5 bases. There are 15 residues in the CDR3. The germline gives CDR1 SNHLY, CDR2 FYNNEI. CDR3 amino acids: CASSGRGTGFNEQYF. CDR3 DNA: TGTGCCAGCAGTGGACGGGGGACAGGCTTCAACGAGCAGTACTTC.

The chain carries TRBV19 and TRBJ2-1; 8 nucleotides align to TRBD2. Germline values: CDR1 LNHDA, CDR2 SQIVND (reference sequence). V shed 6 bases, J shed 2 bases, and the junction held 3 bases outside the gene matches. CDR3 size: 14 residues. The CDR3 DNA is TGTGCCAGTAGGAGCGGGAGTACCTACAATGAGCAGTTCTTC. This translates into CASRSGSTYNEQFF.

V gene TRBV2 combines with J gene TRBJ1-6; the D is unclear. Trimming pared 8 bases from V and 9 bases from J, leaving 14 bases between. The CDR3 is 13 amino acids. Germline V gives CDR1 SNHLY, CDR2 FYNNEI. CDR3 coding DNA: TGTGCCAGCTTTCAGGACCGGGGTTCACCCCTCCACTTT. Residues: CASFQDRGSPLHF.

The chain has TRBV10-3 and TRBJ2-2; maybe TRBD2 (6 bases). This CDR3 is 14 amino acids long. Germline assignment: CDR1 ENHRY and CDR2 SYGVKD. V was cut by 0 bases and J by 4 bases, with 6 bases left in between. CDR3 loop: CAISESGGTGELFF. The CDR3 bases are TGTGCCATCAGTGAGTCGGGGGGCACCGGGGAGCTGTTTTTT.

The chain combines TRBV29-1 with TRBJ2-1, with TRBD1 as a possible D gene (6 bases). This CDR3 has 13 amino acids. Germline loops: CDR1 SQVTM, CDR2 ANQGSEA. V lost 6 bases and J 3 bases, leaving 12 bases between the germline ends. CDR3 nucleotides: TGCAGCGTGAGGGGGACGGGCTACAATGAGCAGTTCTTC. This sequence encodes CSVRGTGYNEQFF.

This clone appeared a single time. The chain links TRBV9 to TRBJ2-3; the match to TRBD2 covers 7 bases. The CDR3 loop spans 17 amino acids. The junction had 13 bases not matched to a gene; V was cut back by 0 bases and J by 6 bases. Germline loops: CDR1 SGDLS, CDR2 YYNGEE. DNA for the CDR3: TGTGCCAGCAGCGTAGGCGCAAGCGGGGTCCTCTGGGATACGCAGTATTTT. Protein: CASSVGASGVLWDTQYF.

This clone was detected a few times. The V call is TRBV28, the J call TRBJ1-2; weak D call: TRBD1 (6 bases). The V gene's germline CDR1 is MDHEN and CDR2 SYDVKM. The V gene lost 2 bases and the J gene lost 2 bases, with 15 bases spanning the gap. This CDR3 is built from 16 residues. CDR3 in amino acids: CASSLPHRDINYGYTF. CDR3 bases: TGTGCCAGCAGTTTACCTCACAGGGATATAAACTATGGCTACACCTTC.

This chain connects TRBV18 to TRBJ2-5; perhaps TRBD2 as D (5 bases). Trimming stripped 8 bases from V and 5 bases from J, with 15 bases between. The length of the CDR3 is 13 residues. Germline-derived CDR1 and CDR2 are KGHSH and LQKENI. CDR3 loop: CASRGLRSETQYF. In DNA form, the CDR3 reads TGTGCCAGCCGCGGACTGCGGAGTGAGACCCAGTACTTC. Full variable domain (rest looked up from reference TRBV18 and TRBJ2-5): NAGVMQNPRHLVRRRGQEARLRCSPMKGHSHVYWYRQLPEEGLKFMVYLQKENIIDESGMPKERFSAEFPKEGPSILRIQQVVRGDSAAYFCASRGLRSETQYFGPGTRLLVL.

The chain joins TRBV2 to TRBJ2-7; 9 positions match TRBD1. V lost 8 bases, J lost 3 bases, and 11 bases stayed unmatched. The CDR3 spans 15 residues. Germline loops: CDR1 SNHLY, CDR2 FYNNEI. This CDR3 reads CASASPWTGDYEQYF. In DNA, the CDR3 is TGTGCCAGCGCATCGCCCTGGACAGGGGACTACGAGCAGTACTTC.

The J gene is TRBJ2-2, the V gene TRBV27, with a tentative D call TRBD1 (5 bases). The CDR3 has 12 residues. With 9 bases removed from V and 6 bases from J, the gap between germline ends came to 11 bases. Looked up from germline, CDR1 is MNHEY and CDR2 is SMNVEV (reference sequence). The chain's CDR3 is CASVGVAGELFF. The CDR3 nucleotides read TGTGCCAGTGTAGGGGTCGCCGGGGAGCTGTTTTTT.

Worth noting for this clone: At the DNA level, this CDR3 is encoded by other sequences in the same sample as well. The rearrangement links TRBV20-1 to TRBJ2-1, with D unclear. Germline assignment: CDR1 DFQATT and CDR2 SNEGSKA (reference sequence). Trimming took off 3 bases at V and 4 bases at J, with 4 bases between the two ends. The CDR3 is made up of 11 amino acids. CDR3 coding DNA: TGCAGTGCTAGTAGTTACAATGAGCAGTTCTTC. Amino acids: CSASSYNEQFF.

V gene TRBV29-1 combines with J gene TRBJ2-1; TRBD2 matches 10 bases. Germline CDR1 SQVTM, CDR2 ANQGSEA. This CDR3 is 13 amino acids long. The CDR3 here is CRISGRDYNEQFF. CDR3 DNA sequence: TGCAGGATAAGCGGGAGGGACTACAATGAGCAGTTCTTC.

J is TRBJ2-7 and V is TRBV29-1, with 7 bases matching TRBD1. The CDR3 covers 12 residues. In germline, CDR1 is SQVTM, CDR2 ANQGSEA. J gave up 5 bases and V 4 bases, and 5 bases lay outside the gene matches. This chain's CDR3 is CSVVVGGHEQYF. The CDR3 region has the DNA TGCAGCGTTGTGGTAGGGGGCCACGAGCAGTACTTC.

The chain recombines TRBV27 with TRBJ1-2; 8 bases map to TRBD1. This CDR3 region has 15 residues. V gave up 5 bases and J gave up 3 bases; unmatched junction bases: 8. Per the germline V gene, CDR1 is MNHEY and CDR2 is SMNVEV (reference sequence). This chain's CDR3 is CASSPIGQGHYGYTF. The CDR3, as DNA: TGTGCCAGCAGTCCCATAGGACAGGGCCACTATGGCTACACCTTC.

V usage is TRBV6-1 and J usage is TRBJ1-1; D not resolved. CDR3 length: 13 residues. V was pared by 8 bases and J by 3 bases, with 13 bases between. Germline CDR1 reads MNHNS; CDR2 reads SASEGT. The CDR3 nucleotides read TGTGCCAGCTGTCCTACCCCCGACACTGAAGCTTTCTTT. Translation: CASCPTPDTEAFF.

This chain links TRBV4-1 with TRBJ1-1; no definite D call. Trimming removed 0 bases from V and 0 bases from J, with 8 bases in between. CDR3 length: 15 amino acids. From germline, CDR1 is MGHRA and CDR2 YSYEKL. CDR3: CASSQDAGMNTEAFF. DNA of the CDR3: TGCGCCAGCAGCCAAGATGCGGGCATGAACACTGAAGCTTTCTTT.

This chain connects TRBV11-2 to TRBJ1-6; D is unclear. Germline V gene data show CDR1 as SGHAT and CDR2 as FQNNGV. The CDR3 has 14 amino acids. V was shortened by 1 base and J by 6 bases, with 7 bases between the two germline ends. CDR3 residues: CASSLGFSNSPLHF. CDR3 DNA: TGTGCCAGCAGCTTAGGATTTAGTAATTCACCCCTCCACTTT.